A selection of T cell receptor beta chains follows, all from one sample in a study of vaccination and CD4 T cells after COVID-19. Which antigens these TCRs recognize remains unknown. In TCRdb, the PCR reads were re-called with MiXCR into one record per CDR3 protein. The repertoire holds approximately 15,000 distinct CDR3 sequences, with about 28% as singletons. The source material was cultured CD4+ T cells from blood. Receptors originate from a human donor with COVID-19. CDR3s include the opening cysteine and the closing phenylalanine or tryptophan. Each record gives: CDR3 protein, CDR3 DNA, V gene, D gene, clone size, J gene. The D gene is left open where the match is weak. Where a row states a size, it is once, few, many or the class of an expanded clone; other rows omit it.

CDR3aa: CASSPPFGAGGFPSYNEQFF
CDR3nt: TGTGCCAGCTCACCGCCGTTCGGGGCGGGGGGATTCCCCTCCTACAATGAGCAGTTCTTC
v_gene: TRBV18
d_gene: TRBD2
abundance: -
j_gene: TRBJ2-1

CDR3aa: CASSFPPGTTSYEQYF
CDR3nt: TGTGCCAGCAGCTTCCCCCCCGGGACTACCTCCTACGAGCAGTACTTC
v_gene: TRBV11-3
d_gene: TRBD2
abundance: -
j_gene: TRBJ2-7

CDR3aa: CATSMGQGARDNQPQHF
CDR3nt: TGTGCCACCAGCATGGGACAGGGGGCGAGGGACAATCAGCCCCAGCATTTT
v_gene: TRBV15
d_gene: TRBD1
abundance: medium-sized
j_gene: TRBJ1-5

CDR3aa: CASSVGVLWASNYGYTF
CDR3nt: TGTGCCAGCAGTGTGGGGGTCCTTTGGGCCTCTAACTATGGCTACACCTTC
v_gene: TRBV6-1
d_gene: -
abundance: few
j_gene: TRBJ1-2

CDR3aa: CSVDWLPGETQYF
CDR3nt: TGCAGCGTTGATTGGCTCCCAGGGGAGACCCAGTACTTC
v_gene: TRBV29-1
d_gene: -
abundance: few
j_gene: TRBJ2-5

CDR3aa: CASSLDRGAGELFF
CDR3nt: TGTGCCAGCAGCTTAGATCGAGGGGCCGGGGAGCTGTTTTTT
v_gene: TRBV11-2
d_gene: -
abundance: -
j_gene: TRBJ2-2

CDR3aa: CSAQRDSLNTEAFF
CDR3nt: TGCAGTGCTCAAAGGGACTCATTGAACACTGAAGCTTTCTTT
v_gene: TRBV20-1
d_gene: -
abundance: medium-sized
j_gene: TRBJ1-1

CDR3aa: CSARQRGTTDTQYF
CDR3nt: TGCAGTGCCCGCCAGCGGGGGACCACAGATACGCAGTATTTT
v_gene: TRBV20-1
d_gene: TRBD2
abundance: medium-sized
j_gene: TRBJ2-3

CDR3aa: CASSSSSGGLDTQYF
CDR3nt: TGTGCCAGTAGTAGCTCTAGCGGGGGCTTGGATACGCAGTATTTT
v_gene: TRBV19
d_gene: TRBD2
abundance: -
j_gene: TRBJ2-3

CDR3aa: CASSPGDRANEKLFF
CDR3nt: TGTGCCAGCAGCCCCGGGGACAGGGCTAATGAAAAACTGTTTTTT
v_gene: TRBV11-2
d_gene: TRBD1
abundance: -
j_gene: TRBJ1-4

CDR3aa: CASSYTTGRNQPQHF
CDR3nt: TGTGCCAGCAGTTACACGACAGGGCGCAATCAGCCCCAGCATTTT
v_gene: TRBV6-5
d_gene: TRBD1
abundance: medium-sized
j_gene: TRBJ1-5

CDR3aa: CASSLANVGGGVQETQYF
CDR3nt: TGCGCCAGCAGCTTGGCCAACGTCGGCGGGGGGGTCCAAGAGACCCAGTACTTC
v_gene: TRBV5-1
d_gene: TRBD2
abundance: once
j_gene: TRBJ2-5

CDR3aa: CASSETLAARSYGYTF
CDR3nt: TGTGCCAGCAGTGAAACTTTGGCAGCTAGGTCCTATGGCTACACCTTC
v_gene: TRBV6-1
d_gene: -
abundance: -
j_gene: TRBJ1-2

CDR3aa: CASSEHSLTSNQPQHF
CDR3nt: TGTGCCAGCAGTGAACACAGTCTCACTAGCAATCAGCCCCAGCATTTT
v_gene: TRBV6-1
d_gene: -
abundance: -
j_gene: TRBJ1-5

CDR3aa: CASSGGLAGFYNEQFF
CDR3nt: TGTGCCAGCAGCGGCGGACTAGCGGGGTTCTACAATGAGCAGTTCTTC
v_gene: TRBV9
d_gene: TRBD2
abundance: -
j_gene: TRBJ2-1

CDR3aa: CASSFGAGSTEAFF
CDR3nt: TGTGCCAGCAGCTTCGGGGCGGGGAGCACTGAAGCTTTCTTT
v_gene: TRBV7-3
d_gene: -
abundance: few
j_gene: TRBJ1-1

CDR3aa: CAGSIGGPAFF
CDR3nt: TGTGCCGGATCAATTGGGGGGCCAGCTTTCTTT
v_gene: TRBV6-1
d_gene: -
abundance: few
j_gene: TRBJ1-1

CDR3aa: CASSIGNTDTQYF
CDR3nt: TGTGCCAGTAGTATAGGCAACACAGATACGCAGTATTTT
v_gene: TRBV19
d_gene: -
abundance: few
j_gene: TRBJ2-3

CDR3aa: CASLKRTGASTGELFF
CDR3nt: TGCGCCAGCTTAAAAAGAACAGGGGCGAGCACCGGGGAGCTGTTTTTT
v_gene: TRBV5-1
d_gene: TRBD1
abundance: -
j_gene: TRBJ2-2

CDR3aa: CASSIQATSGNTIYF
CDR3nt: TGTGCCAGCAGTATACAGGCGACCTCTGGAAACACCATATATTTT
v_gene: TRBV27
d_gene: -
abundance: few
j_gene: TRBJ1-3

CDR3aa: CASSDRANQPQHF
CDR3nt: TGTGCCAGCAGTGACAGGGCCAATCAGCCCCAGCATTTT
v_gene: TRBV6-2/TRBV6-3
d_gene: TRBD1
abundance: -
j_gene: TRBJ1-5

CDR3aa: CASSKGGGTDTQYF
CDR3nt: TGTGCCAGCAGTAAAGGGGGGGGCACAGATACGCAGTATTTT
v_gene: TRBV25-1
d_gene: -
abundance: -
j_gene: TRBJ2-3

CDR3aa: CASRASGRSEQFF
CDR3nt: TGTGCCAGCAGAGCCTCGGGGAGGAGTGAGCAGTTCTTC
v_gene: TRBV6-1
d_gene: -
abundance: -
j_gene: TRBJ2-1

CDR3aa: CSARDRGSQVPSGNTIYF
CDR3nt: TGCAGTGCTAGAGATCGGGGGTCACAGGTCCCCTCTGGAAACACCATATATTTT
v_gene: TRBV20-1
d_gene: -
abundance: -
j_gene: TRBJ1-3

CDR3aa: CSARRYKGPTMETQYF
CDR3nt: TGCAGTGCTAGACGTTATAAGGGACCCACAATGGAGACCCAGTACTTC
v_gene: TRBV20-1
d_gene: -
abundance: -
j_gene: TRBJ2-5

CDR3aa: CASTSPRGLGGETQYF
CDR3nt: TGTGCCAGCACCTCCCCCAGGGGGCTTGGGGGAGAGACCCAGTACTTC
v_gene: TRBV7-2
d_gene: TRBD1
abundance: few
j_gene: TRBJ2-5

CDR3aa: CASSFGTGNTDEQFF
CDR3nt: TGTGCCAGCAGCTTCGGGACAGGGAATACGGACGAGCAGTTCTTC
v_gene: TRBV7-9
d_gene: TRBD1
abundance: -
j_gene: TRBJ2-1

CDR3aa: CASSPPGTPSYEQYF
CDR3nt: TGTGCCAGCAGCCCCCCCGGGACACCTTCCTACGAGCAGTACTTC
v_gene: TRBV11-3
d_gene: -
abundance: -
j_gene: TRBJ2-7

CDR3aa: CAISELADNEQFF
CDR3nt: TGTGCCATCAGCGAACTAGCGGACAATGAGCAGTTCTTC
v_gene: TRBV10-3
d_gene: TRBD2
abundance: few
j_gene: TRBJ2-1

CDR3aa: CASSPDRISPLHF
CDR3nt: TGTGCCAGCAGCCCAGACAGGATTTCACCCCTCCACTTT
v_gene: TRBV7-9
d_gene: -
abundance: few
j_gene: TRBJ1-6

CDR3aa: CSTDPGTGGRVDPYEQYF
CDR3nt: TGCAGTACAGACCCCGGGACAGGCGGACGTGTGGATCCCTACGAGCAGTACTTC
v_gene: TRBV20-1
d_gene: TRBD1
abundance: -
j_gene: TRBJ2-7

CDR3aa: CASSLGGTGGSSSTDTQYF
CDR3nt: TGTGCCAGCAGCCTCGGGGGGACAGGGGGCTCTTCTAGCACAGATACGCAGTATTTT
v_gene: TRBV7-9
d_gene: TRBD1
abundance: -
j_gene: TRBJ2-3

CDR3aa: CASRFWGGPGNTIYF
CDR3nt: TGTGCCAGCAGATTTTGGGGAGGACCCGGAAACACCATATATTTT
v_gene: TRBV6-1
d_gene: -
abundance: few
j_gene: TRBJ1-3

CDR3aa: CASSSNRGGTGELFF
CDR3nt: TGCGCCAGCAGCTCGAACAGGGGGGGAACCGGGGAGCTGTTTTTT
v_gene: TRBV5-1
d_gene: -
abundance: -
j_gene: TRBJ2-2

CDR3aa: CASGVQETQYF
CDR3nt: TGTGCCAGCGGAGTCCAAGAGACCCAGTACTTC
v_gene: TRBV12-3/TRBV12-4
d_gene: -
abundance: few
j_gene: TRBJ2-5

CDR3aa: CAISESMGRQGLGYTF
CDR3nt: TGTGCCATCAGTGAGTCTATGGGTCGACAGGGGCTTGGCTACACCTTC
v_gene: TRBV10-3
d_gene: TRBD1
abundance: -
j_gene: TRBJ1-2

CDR3aa: CSCSMTGTNTEAFF
CDR3nt: TGCAGCTGCTCGATGACAGGAACAAACACTGAAGCTTTCTTT
v_gene: TRBV29-1
d_gene: -
abundance: -
j_gene: TRBJ1-1

CDR3aa: CASSPPRGVSNTGELFF
CDR3nt: TGTGCCAGCAGCCCCCCCCGAGGAGTTTCGAACACCGGGGAGCTGTTTTTT
v_gene: TRBV11-3
d_gene: -
abundance: -
j_gene: TRBJ2-2

CDR3aa: CATETGGPHTGELFF
CDR3nt: TGTGCCACCGAGACAGGAGGTCCCCACACCGGGGAGCTGTTTTTT
v_gene: TRBV7-9
d_gene: -
abundance: few
j_gene: TRBJ2-2

CDR3aa: CAIRQGLGNQPQHF
CDR3nt: TGTGCCATCAGACAGGGCTTGGGCAATCAGCCCCAGCATTTT
v_gene: TRBV10-3
d_gene: -
abundance: few
j_gene: TRBJ1-5

CDR3aa: CASSSARVGTEAFF
CDR3nt: TGTGCCAGCAGCAGCGCCAGGGTCGGGACTGAAGCTTTCTTT
v_gene: TRBV7-3
d_gene: -
abundance: -
j_gene: TRBJ1-1

CDR3aa: CASSVEVRNTGELFF
CDR3nt: TGTGCCAGCAGCGTAGAGGTCAGGAACACCGGGGAGCTGTTTTTT
v_gene: TRBV9
d_gene: -
abundance: -
j_gene: TRBJ2-2

CDR3aa: CASSQDHPRTGGAYNEQFF
CDR3nt: TGCGCCAGCAGCCAAGATCACCCCCGGACGGGGGGGGCCTACAATGAGCAGTTCTTC
v_gene: TRBV4-1
d_gene: TRBD2
abundance: -
j_gene: TRBJ2-1

CDR3aa: CASETGTQGSYEQYF
CDR3nt: TGTGCCAGCGAGACTGGGACTCAGGGGTCCTACGAGCAGTACTTC
v_gene: TRBV28
d_gene: -
abundance: -
j_gene: TRBJ2-7

CDR3aa: CASSLTGIYEQYF
CDR3nt: TGTGCCAGCAGCTTGACAGGGATCTACGAGCAGTACTTC
v_gene: TRBV5-6
d_gene: -
abundance: -
j_gene: TRBJ2-7

CDR3aa: CSAIGTRSSTDTQYF
CDR3nt: TGCAGTGCTATAGGGACGCGGTCTAGCACAGATACGCAGTATTTT
v_gene: TRBV20-1
d_gene: -
abundance: -
j_gene: TRBJ2-3

CDR3aa: CASSFASALQETQYF
CDR3nt: TGTGCCAGCAGCTTCGCTAGCGCGCTCCAAGAGACCCAGTACTTC
v_gene: TRBV7-9
d_gene: -
abundance: -
j_gene: TRBJ2-5

CDR3aa: CASRVWTHSSGANVLTF
CDR3nt: TGTGCCAGCAGAGTATGGACGCACAGCTCTGGGGCCAACGTCCTGACTTTC
v_gene: TRBV21-1
d_gene: -
abundance: few
j_gene: TRBJ2-6

CDR3aa: CASSISPGADTQYF
CDR3nt: TGTGCCAGTAGTATCAGCCCGGGGGCAGATACGCAGTATTTT
v_gene: TRBV19
d_gene: -
abundance: few
j_gene: TRBJ2-3

CDR3aa: CASSPPPGGPNTQYF
CDR3nt: TGTGCCAGCAGTCCCCCCCCTGGGGGGCCAAATACGCAGTATTTT
v_gene: TRBV6-1
d_gene: -
abundance: few
j_gene: TRBJ2-3

CDR3aa: CASSSVRDPTDTQYF
CDR3nt: TGTGCCAGCAGTTCCGTAAGGGATCCCACAGATACGCAGTATTTT
v_gene: TRBV6-5
d_gene: -
abundance: -
j_gene: TRBJ2-3

CDR3aa: CASSLGEDTQYF
CDR3nt: TGTGCCAGCAGTCTGGGGGAAGATACGCAGTATTTT
v_gene: TRBV25-1
d_gene: -
abundance: -
j_gene: TRBJ2-3

CDR3aa: CASSLVSGGLSWQFF
CDR3nt: TGTGCCAGCAGCTTAGTTAGCGGGGGATTGTCGTGGCAGTTCTTC
v_gene: TRBV7-9
d_gene: TRBD2
abundance: -
j_gene: TRBJ2-1